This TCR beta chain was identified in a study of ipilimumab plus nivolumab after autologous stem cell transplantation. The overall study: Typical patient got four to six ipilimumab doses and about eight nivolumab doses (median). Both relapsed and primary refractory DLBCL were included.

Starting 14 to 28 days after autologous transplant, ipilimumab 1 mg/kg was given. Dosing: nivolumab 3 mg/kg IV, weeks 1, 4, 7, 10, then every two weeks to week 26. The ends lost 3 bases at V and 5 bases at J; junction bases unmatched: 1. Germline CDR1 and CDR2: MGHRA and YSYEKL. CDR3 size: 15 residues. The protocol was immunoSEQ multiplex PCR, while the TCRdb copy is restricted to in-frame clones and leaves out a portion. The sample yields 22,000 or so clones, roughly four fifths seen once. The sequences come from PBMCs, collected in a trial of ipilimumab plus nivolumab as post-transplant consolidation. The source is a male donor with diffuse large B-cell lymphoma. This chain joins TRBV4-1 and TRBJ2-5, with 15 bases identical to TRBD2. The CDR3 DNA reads TGCGCCAGCAGCCAGGGACTAGCGGGGGGCGAGACCCAGTACTTC. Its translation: CASSQGLAGGETQYF.